Listed below are T cell receptor beta chains from one sample, sequenced in a study of T cells expressing NK-cell markers. TCRdb reprocessed the 5' RACE reads, with one entry per CDR3 protein and no DNA. The sample shows 300,000 to 450,000 distinct CDR3 sequences, and 5.2% sits with its ten largest clones. Sample: blood T cells: a sorted CD56 or NKG2C T cell subset, CD4+ or CD8+ T cells, or bulk PBMC T cells (not recorded which). The receptors stem from a man aged 18 to 69 in good health. The CDR3 runs from the conserved cysteine through the conserved F or W. The order of the fields is V gene, J gene, CDR3 protein.

>TRBV20-1|TRBJ2-6
CSAGDRVKSGANVLTF
>TRBV20-1|TRBJ1-4
CSGIVKTNEKLFF
>TRBV28|TRBJ2-7
CASSEGTYEQYF
>TRBV20-1|TRBJ2-1
CSAREGTSGDSYNEQFF
>TRBV5-4|TRBJ2-3
CASSFSGTSATDTQYF
>TRBV12-3/TRBV12-4|TRBJ1-1
CASSPPRGGQLDTEAFF
>TRBV20-1|TRBJ2-3
CSARSATSGGRDTQYF
>TRBV12-3/TRBV12-4|TRBJ1-2
CASRIGQGARNYGYTF
>TRBV3-1|TRBJ1-1
CASSPPNRVTEAFF
>TRBV6-2/TRBV6-3|TRBJ1-5
CASSGGIYQPQHF
>TRBV20-1|TRBJ2-1
CSATPTSGIEQFF
>TRBV7-6|TRBJ2-3
CASSLVAGSGTQYF
>TRBV5-1|TRBJ2-7
CASTQSGTGGHEQYF
>TRBV6-5|TRBJ2-1
CASRQMGQSNEQFF
>TRBV5-1|TRBJ1-5
CASSPAGTGGNQPQHF
>TRBV29-1|TRBJ1-2
CSVDQGGTGFYGYTF
>TRBV7-2|TRBJ1-1
CASSLETGSAEAFF
>TRBV28|TRBJ2-1
CASSLYLGISYNEQFF
>TRBV2|TRBJ1-1
CASSVGQAGTEAFF
>TRBV3-1|TRBJ2-1
CASSQPSWGVNEQFF
>TRBV2|TRBJ2-1
CASKRGLLLSSVAYNEQFF
>TRBV19|TRBJ2-5
CASSLRAFLGTQYF
>TRBV14|TRBJ2-2
CASSTFAGGNTGELFF
>TRBV7-9|TRBJ2-2
CASSSGQAGELFF
>TRBV12-3/TRBV12-4|TRBJ2-7
CASRRDGGGDEQYF